This T cell receptor (beta chain) was recorded in a study of blood T cell repertoires in COVID-19. Study at large: Acute and convalescent COVID-19 specimens originated in the United States, Italy and Spain. T cells, B-cell-depleted T cells, or PBMCs provided the cDNA or gDNA that served as material.

Original processing methods: Using reference gene primer amplification, nucleated cell counts were estimated. Repertoires were generated with immunoSEQ multiplex PCR, while TCRdb's copy carries only in-frame clones and drops some. V, J and clone size derive from that table, while D and trimming were established from the DNA sequence. Here the sample spans fewer than 300,000 clones, about 82% being singletons. The CDR3 extends over 16 amino acids. Looked up from germline, CDR1 is MNHNS and CDR2 is SASEGT. Trimming removed 2 bases from V and 3 bases from J; junction bases left unmatched: 9. This chain joins TRBV6-1 and TRBJ1-2, with 7 bases matching TRBD1. The sequenced sample was peripheral blood. The clonotype comes from a man aged 50 or older with active or convalescent COVID-19. The CDR3 protein is CASSENGRGSYYGYTF. The CDR3 coding sequence is TGTGCCAGCAGTGAAAATGGCAGGGGGTCTTACTATGGCTACACCTTC.